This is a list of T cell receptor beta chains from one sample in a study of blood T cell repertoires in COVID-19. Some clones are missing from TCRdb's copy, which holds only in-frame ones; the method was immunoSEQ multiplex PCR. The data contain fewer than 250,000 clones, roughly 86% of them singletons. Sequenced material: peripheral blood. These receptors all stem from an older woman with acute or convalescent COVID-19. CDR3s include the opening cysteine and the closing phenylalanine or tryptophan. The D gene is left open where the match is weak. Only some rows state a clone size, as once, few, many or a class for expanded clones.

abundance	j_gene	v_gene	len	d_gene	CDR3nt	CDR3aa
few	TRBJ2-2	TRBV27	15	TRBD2	TGTGCCAGCAGTTCTCTAGCGGGGCCGATAGGGGAGCTGTTTTTT	CASSSLAGPIGELFF
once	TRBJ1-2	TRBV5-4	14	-	TGTGCCAGCAGCTTGCCCGTCTCTAACTATGGCTACACCTTC	CASSLPVSNYGYTF
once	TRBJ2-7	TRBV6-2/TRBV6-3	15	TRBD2	TGTGCCAGCAGTTACCGGGGGACTAGCGGCTACGAGCAGTACTTC	CASSYRGTSGYEQYF
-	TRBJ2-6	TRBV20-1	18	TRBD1	TGCAGTGCTAGTTGTGGGACAGGGGCGAACTCTGGGGCCAACGTCCTGACTTTC	CSASCGTGANSGANVLTF
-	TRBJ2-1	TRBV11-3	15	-	TGTGCCAGCAGCTTAGGGTCGAGCTCCTACAATGAGCAGTTCTTC	CASSLGSSSYNEQFF
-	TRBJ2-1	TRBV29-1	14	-	TGCAGCGTTGGGTCGGCTAGCGACCCTAATGAGCAGTTCTTC	CSVGSASDPNEQFF
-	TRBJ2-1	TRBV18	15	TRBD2	TGTGCCAGCTCACCAGTGTTAGCGGGAGGGTACGAGCAGTTCTTC	CASSPVLAGGYEQFF
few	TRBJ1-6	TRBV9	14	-	TGTGCCAGCTCGACCCAGGGGTATAATTCACCCCTCCACTTT	CASSTQGYNSPLHF
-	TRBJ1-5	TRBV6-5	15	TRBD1	TGTGCCAGCAGCAAAGACAGGGCCGGGAGTCAGCCCCAGCATTTT	CASSKDRAGSQPQHF
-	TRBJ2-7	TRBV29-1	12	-	TGCAGCGTCACAGGGCTAGTGTACGAGCAGTACTTC	CSVTGLVYEQYF
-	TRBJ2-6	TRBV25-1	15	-	TGTGCCAGCAGGGGGGCCGGCTCTGGGGCCAACGTCCTGACTTTC	CASRGAGSGANVLTF
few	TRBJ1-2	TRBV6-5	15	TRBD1	TGTGCCAGCAGTTACCCCGGACAGGGGCCCCATGGCTACACCTTC	CASSYPGQGPHGYTF
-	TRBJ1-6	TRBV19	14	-	TGTGCCAGTAGTGGGGGGACGTGGGATTCACCCCTCCACTTT	CASSGGTWDSPLHF
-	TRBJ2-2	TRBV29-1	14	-	TGCAGCGCTGGGGCGACAGGGAACACCGGGGAGCTGTTTTTT	CSAGATGNTGELFF
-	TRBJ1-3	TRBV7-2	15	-	TGTGCCAGCAGCTTAGACCACAGCTCTGGAAACACCATATATTTT	CASSLDHSSGNTIYF
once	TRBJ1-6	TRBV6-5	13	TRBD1	TGTGCCAGCAGTAAATTCCAGGGGGCCCCCCTCCACTTT	CASSKFQGAPLHF
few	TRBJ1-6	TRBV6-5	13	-	TGTGCCAGCAGTTACTCGATCGAGTCACCCCTCCACTTT	CASSYSIESPLHF
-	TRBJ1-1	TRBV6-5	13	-	TGTGCCAGCAATCCGACACGTGGCACTGAAGCTTTCTTT	CASNPTRGTEAFF
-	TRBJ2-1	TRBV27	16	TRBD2	TGTGCCAGCAGTGAGGCCGGGACTAGCGGGAGGAATGAGCAGTTCTTC	CASSEAGTSGRNEQFF